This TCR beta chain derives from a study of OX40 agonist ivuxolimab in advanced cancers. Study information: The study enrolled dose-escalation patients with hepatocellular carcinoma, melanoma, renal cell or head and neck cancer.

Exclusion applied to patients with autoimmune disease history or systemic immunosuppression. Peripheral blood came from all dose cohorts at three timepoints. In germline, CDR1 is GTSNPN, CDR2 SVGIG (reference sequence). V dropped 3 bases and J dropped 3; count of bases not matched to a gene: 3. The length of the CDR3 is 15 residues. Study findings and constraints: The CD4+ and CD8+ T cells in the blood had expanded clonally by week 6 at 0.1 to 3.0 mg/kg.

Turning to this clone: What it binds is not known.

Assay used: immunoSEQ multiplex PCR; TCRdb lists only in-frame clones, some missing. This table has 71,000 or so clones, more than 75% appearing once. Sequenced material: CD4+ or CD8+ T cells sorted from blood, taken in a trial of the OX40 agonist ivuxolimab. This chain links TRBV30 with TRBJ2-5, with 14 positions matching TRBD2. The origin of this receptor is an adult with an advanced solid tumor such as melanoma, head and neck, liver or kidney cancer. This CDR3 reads CAWSQGLAGEETQYF. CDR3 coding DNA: TGTGCCTGGAGCCAGGGACTAGCGGGAGAAGAGACCCAGTACTTC.